This TCR beta chain comes out of a study of T-cell reconstitution after alpha-beta-depleted transplantation in children. This clonotype occurred many times. Unique molecular identifiers were used in preparing the TCRbeta library. Each CDR3 protein gets one entry after TCRdb re-called the PCR reads with MiXCR. Among around 87,000 distinct CDR3 sequences listed, roughly 8.8% were seen once. The length of the CDR3 is 14 residues. Trimming removed 0 bases at V and 1 base at J, with 7 bases between. Per the germline V gene, CDR1 is SGHRS and CDR2 is YFSETQ. The chain carries TRBV5-1 and TRBJ1-1; D not certain. Material: PBMCs from the stem cell graft donor, obtained from the stem cell graft. This receptor was identified in a human donor who donated a stem cell graft to a child with congenital amegakaryocytic thrombocytopenia. The CDR3 DNA reads TGCGCCAGCAGCTTGGCTATCTCGAACACTGAAGCTTTCTTT. Its protein is CASSLAISNTEAFF.